The rows below give T cell receptor beta chains drawn from one sample of a study of T cells in Graves' hyperthyroidism and ophthalmopathy. TCRdb analysed the multiplex PCR reads with MiXCR anew, one entry per CDR3 protein. The data contain 370,000 or so distinct CDR3 sequences, roughly 14% of them singletons. Sequences were obtained from blood. These receptors were taken from a man aged 30-40 years with Graves' hyperthyroidism that later progressed to Graves' ophthalmopathy. Both conserved end residues are part of each CDR3. The D gene is left open where the match is weak. Rows may omit the clone size; those that give it use once, few, many or a size class.

J gene: TRBJ2-7
D gene: TRBD2
V gene: TRBV3-1
clone size: -
CDR3 protein: CASGAGEAYEQYF
CDR3 DNA: TGTGCCAGCGGAGCGGGGGAGGCCTACGAGCAGTACTTC

J gene: TRBJ2-7
D gene: TRBD1
V gene: TRBV6-1
clone size: many
CDR3 protein: CASSERTGFEQYF
CDR3 DNA: TGTGCCAGCAGCGAAAGGACAGGGTTCGAGCAGTACTTC

J gene: TRBJ1-6
D gene: TRBD1
V gene: TRBV7-3
clone size: -
CDR3 protein: CASSLTGGIGSPLHF
CDR3 DNA: TGTGCCAGCAGCCTAACAGGGGGAATAGGTTCACCCCTCCACTTT

J gene: TRBJ1-1
D gene: TRBD1
V gene: TRBV12-3/TRBV12-4
clone size: many
CDR3 protein: CASSLQQGATEAFF
CDR3 DNA: TGTGCCAGCAGTTTACAACAGGGGGCGACTGAAGCTTTCTTT

J gene: TRBJ2-5
D gene: -
V gene: TRBV29-1
clone size: few
CDR3 protein: CSVGRPSETQYF
CDR3 DNA: TGCAGCGTGGGCCGGCCATCGGAGACCCAGTACTTC

J gene: TRBJ1-5
D gene: -
V gene: TRBV28
clone size: many
CDR3 protein: CASSLDPGWQPQHF
CDR3 DNA: TGTGCCAGCAGTTTAGATCCGGGTTGGCAGCCCCAGCATTTT

J gene: TRBJ2-7
D gene: -
V gene: TRBV28
clone size: many
CDR3 protein: CASLSGEDYEQYF
CDR3 DNA: TGTGCCAGCTTGTCCGGGGAAGATTACGAGCAGTACTTC

J gene: TRBJ2-2
D gene: -
V gene: TRBV28
clone size: many
CDR3 protein: CASSLGLLNTGELFF
CDR3 DNA: TGTGCCAGCAGTTTAGGTCTCCTGAACACCGGGGAGCTGTTTTTT

J gene: TRBJ2-7
D gene: -
V gene: TRBV2
clone size: many
CDR3 protein: CASSVFGTVEQYF
CDR3 DNA: TGTGCCAGCAGCGTCTTCGGGACCGTAGAGCAGTACTTC

J gene: TRBJ2-2
D gene: -
V gene: TRBV6-4
clone size: few
CDR3 protein: CASSDSFTGELFF
CDR3 DNA: TGTGCCAGCAGTGACTCGTTTACCGGGGAGCTGTTTTTT

J gene: TRBJ2-1
D gene: TRBD2
V gene: TRBV2
clone size: many
CDR3 protein: CAGKLAGGFGSYNEQFF
CDR3 DNA: TGTGCCGGAAAACTAGCGGGGGGGTTCGGCTCCTACAATGAGCAGTTCTTC

J gene: TRBJ2-1
D gene: TRBD2
V gene: TRBV10-1
clone size: few
CDR3 protein: CASSGGAGGHEQFF
CDR3 DNA: TGCGCCAGCTCCGGGGGGGCCGGAGGTCATGAGCAGTTCTTC

J gene: TRBJ2-2
D gene: -
V gene: TRBV3-1
clone size: -
CDR3 protein: CASSQVGGGGAALFF
CDR3 DNA: TGTGCCAGCAGCCAAGTAGGAGGGGGCGGGGCGGCGCTGTTTTTT

J gene: TRBJ1-5
D gene: -
V gene: TRBV7-9
clone size: many
CDR3 protein: CASSLGANQPQHF
CDR3 DNA: TGTGCCAGCAGCTTAGGAGCCAATCAGCCCCAGCATTTT

J gene: TRBJ1-1
D gene: -
V gene: TRBV5-1
clone size: many
CDR3 protein: CASSLESGGTEAFF
CDR3 DNA: TGCGCCAGCAGCTTAGAGTCGGGCGGGACTGAAGCTTTCTTT

J gene: TRBJ1-1
D gene: -
V gene: TRBV19
clone size: many
CDR3 protein: CASSIGQSAFAFF
CDR3 DNA: TGTGCCAGTAGTATAGGACAGTCCGCATTCGCTTTCTTT

J gene: TRBJ1-4
D gene: -
V gene: TRBV29-1
clone size: -
CDR3 protein: CSAGRVEEKLFF
CDR3 DNA: TGCAGCGCAGGACGGGTAGAAGAAAAACTGTTTTTT

J gene: TRBJ2-3
D gene: TRBD1
V gene: TRBV5-1
clone size: few
CDR3 protein: CASSPGDRDTDTQYF
CDR3 DNA: TGCGCCAGCAGCCCCGGGGACAGGGACACAGATACGCAGTATTTT

J gene: TRBJ2-3
D gene: TRBD2
V gene: TRBV5-1
clone size: few
CDR3 protein: CASSLGLAAAELSDTQYF
CDR3 DNA: TGCGCCAGCAGCCTCGGACTAGCGGCCGCCGAACTATCAGATACGCAGTATTTT

J gene: TRBJ2-7
D gene: TRBD2
V gene: TRBV12-3/TRBV12-4
clone size: -
CDR3 protein: CASSQGGLAVDEQYF
CDR3 DNA: TGTGCCAGCAGCCAAGGAGGACTAGCGGTCGACGAGCAGTACTTC

J gene: TRBJ2-3
D gene: TRBD2
V gene: TRBV6-1
clone size: -
CDR3 protein: CASSELAGRADTQYF
CDR3 DNA: TGTGCCAGCAGTGAACTAGCGGGGCGGGCAGATACGCAGTATTTT

J gene: TRBJ2-7
D gene: TRBD1
V gene: TRBV3-1
clone size: many
CDR3 protein: CASSPQGAAYEQYF
CDR3 DNA: TGTGCCAGCAGCCCTCAGGGGGCGGCCTACGAGCAGTACTTC

J gene: TRBJ1-6
D gene: -
V gene: TRBV5-1
clone size: few
CDR3 protein: CASSASGTARPLHF
CDR3 DNA: TGCGCCAGCAGCGCCTCCGGGACGGCTAGGCCCCTCCACTTT

J gene: TRBJ1-6
D gene: -
V gene: TRBV12-3/TRBV12-4
clone size: few
CDR3 protein: CASGSYNSPLHF
CDR3 DNA: TGTGCCAGCGGTTCCTATAATTCACCCCTCCACTTT

J gene: TRBJ1-3
D gene: TRBD1
V gene: TRBV10-1
clone size: many
CDR3 protein: CASSDHRGSGNTIYF
CDR3 DNA: TGCGCCAGCAGTGACCACAGGGGATCTGGAAACACCATATATTTT

J gene: TRBJ2-7
D gene: -
V gene: TRBV11-2
clone size: many
CDR3 protein: CASSFSREQYF
CDR3 DNA: TGTGCCAGCAGCTTCTCACGGGAGCAGTACTTC

J gene: TRBJ1-2
D gene: -
V gene: TRBV10-1
clone size: many
CDR3 protein: CASSESKEGIKDGYTF
CDR3 DNA: TGCGCCAGCAGTGAGTCGAAGGAGGGAATAAAGGATGGCTACACCTTC

J gene: TRBJ1-3
D gene: -
V gene: TRBV5-1
clone size: -
CDR3 protein: CASSWGDPSGNTIYF
CDR3 DNA: TGCGCCAGCAGCTGGGGGGACCCCTCTGGAAACACCATATATTTT

J gene: TRBJ2-1
D gene: TRBD2
V gene: TRBV7-9
clone size: many
CDR3 protein: CASSSPRAGGHNNEQFF
CDR3 DNA: TGTGCCAGCAGTTCCCCGCGGGCGGGGGGACATAACAATGAGCAGTTCTTC

J gene: TRBJ2-3
D gene: TRBD2
V gene: TRBV20-1
clone size: few
CDR3 protein: CSAIRGGRTDTQYF
CDR3 DNA: TGCAGTGCTATACGGGGGGGCCGAACAGATACGCAGTATTTT

J gene: TRBJ1-4
D gene: -
V gene: TRBV28
clone size: many
CDR3 protein: CASSLYGQKGEKLFF
CDR3 DNA: TGTGCCAGCAGTTTATACGGACAAAAAGGTGAAAAACTGTTTTTT